Below, 5 T cell receptor beta chains from the same sample are listed, as sequenced in a study of blood T cell repertoires in COVID-19. Assay used: immunoSEQ multiplex PCR; TCRdb lists only in-frame clones, some missing. The table includes 68,000 or so clones, 87% detected once. The sample taken for sequencing was peripheral blood. All receptors derive from a man over 45 with active COVID-19.

CDR3: CASSFSQGEAFF. The CDR3 region has the DNA TGTGCCAGCAGTTTTTCACAGGGTGAAGCTTTCTTT. The chain has TRBV12-3 or TRBV12-4 and TRBJ1-1; D is perhaps TRBD1 (6 bases). This CDR3 spans 12 amino acids. The V and J ends lost 3 bases and 7 bases respectively, with 9 bases between them.

The chain joins TRBV28 to TRBJ1-5; tentatively, D is TRBD1 (5 bases). The V gene's germline CDR1 is MDHEN and CDR2 SYDVKM. V lost 4 bases and J 6 bases, leaving 7 bases between the germline ends. There are 12 residues in the CDR3. CDR3 sequence reads: CASSSQGQPQHF. The CDR3 DNA reads TGTGCCAGCAGTTCCCAGGGTCAGCCCCAGCATTTT.

The chain is built from TRBV11-1 and TRBJ2-1; no clear D gene. The germline V and J ends were trimmed by 6 bases and 0 bases, with 12 bases remaining between them. Germline values: CDR1 SGHAT, CDR2 FQDESV (reference sequence). The CDR3 contains 15 residues. CDR3 coding DNA: TGTGCCAGCAGTCTGTGGTCCAGCTCCTACAATGAGCAGTTCTTC. It is translated as CASSLWSSSYNEQFF.

The chain uses TRBV6-2 or TRBV6-3 and TRBJ1-1, with 8 bases fitting TRBD1. Trimming removed 4 bases from V and 0 bases from J; junction bases left unmatched: 4. This CDR3 is built from 15 residues. Germline V gene lookup returns CDR1 MNHEY and CDR2 SVGEGT. This CDR3 is CASSSGQGMNTEAFF. The CDR3 DNA is TGTGCCAGCAGTTCAGGACAGGGAATGAACACTGAAGCTTTCTTT.

This clone was recorded once. V usage is TRBV30 and J usage is TRBJ1-5; D remains ambiguous. The V end was cut by 2 bases, the J end by 6 bases, with 8 bases between. Germline V lookup: CDR1 GTSNPN, CDR2 SVGIG (reference sequence). This CDR3 is 12 amino acids long. This CDR3 reads CAWSRFGQPQHF. The DNA of the CDR3 is TGTGCCTGGAGTAGATTCGGTCAGCCCCAGCATTTT.